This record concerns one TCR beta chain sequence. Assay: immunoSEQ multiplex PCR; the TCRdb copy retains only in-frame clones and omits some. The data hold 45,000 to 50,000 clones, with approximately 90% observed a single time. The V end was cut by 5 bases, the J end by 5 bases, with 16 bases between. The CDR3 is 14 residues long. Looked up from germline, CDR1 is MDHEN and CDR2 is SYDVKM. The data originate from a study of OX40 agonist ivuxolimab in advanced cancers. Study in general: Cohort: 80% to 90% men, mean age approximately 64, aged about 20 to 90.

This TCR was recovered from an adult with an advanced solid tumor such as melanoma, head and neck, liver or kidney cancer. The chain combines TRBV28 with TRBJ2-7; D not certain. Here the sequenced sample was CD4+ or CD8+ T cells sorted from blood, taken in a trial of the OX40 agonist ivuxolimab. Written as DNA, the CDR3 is TGTGCCAGCAGTCTTCGTTGGGGTAAAAACGAGCAGTACTTC. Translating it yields CASSLRWGKNEQYF.